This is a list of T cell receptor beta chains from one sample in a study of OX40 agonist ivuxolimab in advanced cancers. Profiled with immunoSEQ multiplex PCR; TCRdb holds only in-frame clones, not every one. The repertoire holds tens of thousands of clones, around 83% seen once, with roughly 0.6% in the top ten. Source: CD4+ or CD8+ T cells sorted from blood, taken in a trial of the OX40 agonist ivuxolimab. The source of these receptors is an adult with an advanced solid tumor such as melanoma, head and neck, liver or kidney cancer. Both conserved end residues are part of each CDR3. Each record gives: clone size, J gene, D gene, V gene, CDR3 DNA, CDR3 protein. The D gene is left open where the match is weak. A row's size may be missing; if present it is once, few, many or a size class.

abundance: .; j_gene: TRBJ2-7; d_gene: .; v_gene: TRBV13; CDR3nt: TGTGCCAGCAGCCGGACCTTTTTAGCACTCAACTACGAGCAGTACTTC; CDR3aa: CASSRTFLALNYEQYF
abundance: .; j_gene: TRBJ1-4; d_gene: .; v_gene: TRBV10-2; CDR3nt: TGCGCCAGCAGTGAGGGGGCAGGTGAAAAACTGTTTTTT; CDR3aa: CASSEGAGEKLFF
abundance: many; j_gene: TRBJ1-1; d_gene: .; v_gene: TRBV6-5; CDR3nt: TGTGCCAGCAGTTCGACAGGTACCGAAGCTTTCTTT; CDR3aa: CASSSTGTEAFF
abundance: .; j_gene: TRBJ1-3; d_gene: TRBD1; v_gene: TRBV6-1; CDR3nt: TGTGCCAGCAGGACAGGGGCTGGAAACACCATATATTTT; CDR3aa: CASRTGAGNTIYF
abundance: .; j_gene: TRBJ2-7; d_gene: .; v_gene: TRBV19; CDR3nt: TGTGCCAGTAGTACCGGACTTGGCCCCGAGCAGTACTTC; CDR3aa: CASSTGLGPEQYF
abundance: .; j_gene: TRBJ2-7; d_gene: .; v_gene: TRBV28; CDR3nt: TGTGCCACCTTGCAGCAGCCCTACGAGAGGTACTTC; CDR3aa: CATLQQPYERYF
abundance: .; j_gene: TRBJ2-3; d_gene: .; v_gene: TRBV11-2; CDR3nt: TGTGCCAGCAGCTCGCAAGGAGATACGCAGTATTTT; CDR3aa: CASSSQGDTQYF
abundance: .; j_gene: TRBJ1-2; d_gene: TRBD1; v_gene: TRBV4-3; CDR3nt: TGCGCCAGCAGTCTTGGGTTGACAGGGACTAACTATGGCTACACCTTC; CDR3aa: CASSLGLTGTNYGYTF
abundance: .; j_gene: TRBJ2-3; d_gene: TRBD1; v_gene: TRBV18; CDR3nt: TGTGCCAGCTCACCTATGACAGGGGGAAACACAGATACGCAGTATTTT; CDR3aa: CASSPMTGGNTDTQYF
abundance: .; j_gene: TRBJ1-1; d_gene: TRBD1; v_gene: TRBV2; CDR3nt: TGTGCCATAGACCGGGACAGGGGGAACACTGAAGCTTTCTTT; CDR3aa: CAIDRDRGNTEAFF
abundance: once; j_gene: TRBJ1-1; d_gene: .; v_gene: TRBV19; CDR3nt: TGTGCCAGTAGTCCAGGACAGAGGAACACTGAAGCTTTCTTT; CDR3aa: CASSPGQRNTEAFF
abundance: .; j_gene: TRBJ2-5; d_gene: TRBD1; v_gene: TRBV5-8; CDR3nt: TGTGCCAGCAGCCCGGGACAGGGAAGCGACCAAGAGACCCAGTACTTC; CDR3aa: CASSPGQGSDQETQYF
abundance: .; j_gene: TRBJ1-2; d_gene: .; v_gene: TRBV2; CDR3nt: TGTGCCAGCCGCCTCGGGGGGGCGGGAGGCTACACCTTC; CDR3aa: CASRLGGAGGYTF
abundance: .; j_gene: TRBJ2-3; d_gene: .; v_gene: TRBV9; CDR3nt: TGTGCCAGCAGCGACGGACCGACAGATACGCAGTATTTT; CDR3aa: CASSDGPTDTQYF
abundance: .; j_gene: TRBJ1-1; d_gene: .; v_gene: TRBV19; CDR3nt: TGTGCCAGTAGTATGGCTTCAGGGGCGGCAAACACTGAAGCTTTCTTT; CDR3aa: CASSMASGAANTEAFF
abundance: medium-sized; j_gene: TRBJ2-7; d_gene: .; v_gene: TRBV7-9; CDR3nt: TGTGCCAGCAGCTTATTTCCCCTCAACGAGCAGTACTTC; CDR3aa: CASSLFPLNEQYF
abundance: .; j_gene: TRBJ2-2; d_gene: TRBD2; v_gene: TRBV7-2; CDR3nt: TGTGCCAGCAGCGCTCGCGGGGGGGCGAACACCGGGGAGCTGTTTTTT; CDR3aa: CASSARGGANTGELFF
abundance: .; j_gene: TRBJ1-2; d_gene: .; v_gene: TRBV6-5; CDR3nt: TGTGCCAGCAGAACCACAGGGCGTCAAGGCTACACCTTC; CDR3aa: CASRTTGRQGYTF
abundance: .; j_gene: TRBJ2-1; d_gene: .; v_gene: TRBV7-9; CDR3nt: TGTGCCAGCAGTCCGGGGAGCAATGAGCAGTTCTTC; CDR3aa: CASSPGSNEQFF
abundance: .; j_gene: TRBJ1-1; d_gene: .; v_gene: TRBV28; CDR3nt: TGTGCCAGCAGTACCCCGGGGGGAACGGAAGCTTTCTTT; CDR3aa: CASSTPGGTEAFF